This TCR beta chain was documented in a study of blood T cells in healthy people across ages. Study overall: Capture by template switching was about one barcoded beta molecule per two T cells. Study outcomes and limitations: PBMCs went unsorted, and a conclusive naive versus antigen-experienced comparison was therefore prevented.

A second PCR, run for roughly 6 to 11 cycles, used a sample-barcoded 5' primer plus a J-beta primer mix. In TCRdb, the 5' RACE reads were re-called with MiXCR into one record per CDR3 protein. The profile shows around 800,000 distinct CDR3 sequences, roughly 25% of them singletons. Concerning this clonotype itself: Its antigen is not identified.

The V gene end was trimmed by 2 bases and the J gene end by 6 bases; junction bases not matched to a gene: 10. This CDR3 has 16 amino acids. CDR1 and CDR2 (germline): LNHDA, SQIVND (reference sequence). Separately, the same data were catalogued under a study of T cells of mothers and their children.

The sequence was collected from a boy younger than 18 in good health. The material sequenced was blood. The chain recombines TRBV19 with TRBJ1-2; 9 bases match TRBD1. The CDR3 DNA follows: TGTGCCAGTAGTATACTTCTCGGGACAGGGAACCATGGCTACACCTTC. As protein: CASSILLGTGNHGYTF.